Presented here are 3 T cell receptor beta chains from one specimen sequenced in a study of blood T cell repertoires in COVID-19. Generated by immunoSEQ multiplex PCR, the TCRdb table keeps only in-frame clones and is missing some. The profile shows 150,000 to 200,000 clones, 80% of them singletons. Sequenced material: PBMCs or T cells enriched from blood (not recorded which). The receptors here all came from a woman aged 60-75 years who had recovered from COVID-19.

This clone was counted a few times. This chain links TRBV28 with TRBJ1-5; no reliable D call. Germline CDR1 reads MDHEN; CDR2 reads SYDVKM. The CDR3 runs to 15 residues. Between the trimmed V and J ends, which lost 8 bases and 1 base, there was a span of 15 bases. CDR3 in DNA: TGTGCCAGCCGACCGGGGAGTGTGAGCAATCAGCCCCAGCATTTT. This sequence encodes CASRPGSVSNQPQHF.

This chain uses TRBV28 with TRBJ1-1; 8 bases fit TRBD1. V was pared by 6 bases and J by 4 bases, with 13 bases of the junction left unmatched. Germline assignment: CDR1 MDHEN and CDR2 SYDVKM. This CDR3 region has 16 residues. The CDR3 loop reads CASRPSTGAGGTEAFF. CDR3 in DNA: TGTGCCAGCAGACCCTCGACAGGGGCGGGTGGCACTGAAGCTTTCTTT.

This rearrangement joins TRBV6-5 to TRBJ2-1; 8 positions agree with TRBD2. The ends lost 6 bases at V and 2 bases at J; junction bases unmatched: 6. The germline CDR1 and CDR2 sequences are MNHEY and SVGAGI. The CDR3 contains 15 residues. CDR3 nucleotides: TGTGCCAGCAGCGGGGCGGGGGGTGCCTACAATGAGCAGTTCTTC. Amino acids: CASSGAGGAYNEQFF.